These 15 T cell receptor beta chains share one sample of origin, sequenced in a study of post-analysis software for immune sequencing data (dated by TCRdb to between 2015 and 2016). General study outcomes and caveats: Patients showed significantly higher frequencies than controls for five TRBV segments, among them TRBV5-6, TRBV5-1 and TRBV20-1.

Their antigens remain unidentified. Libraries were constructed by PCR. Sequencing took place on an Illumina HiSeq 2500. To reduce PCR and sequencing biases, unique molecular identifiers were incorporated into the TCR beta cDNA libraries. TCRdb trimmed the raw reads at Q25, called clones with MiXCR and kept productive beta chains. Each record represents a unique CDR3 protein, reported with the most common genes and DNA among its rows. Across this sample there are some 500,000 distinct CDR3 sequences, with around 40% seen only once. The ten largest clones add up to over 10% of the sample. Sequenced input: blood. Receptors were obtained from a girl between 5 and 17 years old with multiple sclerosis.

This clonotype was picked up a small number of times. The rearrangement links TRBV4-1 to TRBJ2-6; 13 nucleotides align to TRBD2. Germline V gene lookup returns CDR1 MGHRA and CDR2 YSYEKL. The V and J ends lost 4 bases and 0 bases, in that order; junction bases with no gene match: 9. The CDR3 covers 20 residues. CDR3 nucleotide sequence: TGCGCCAGCAGCCCCCAAGGGACTAGCGGGGACCACTCTGGGGCCAACGTCCTGACTTTC. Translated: CASSPQGTSGDHSGANVLTF.

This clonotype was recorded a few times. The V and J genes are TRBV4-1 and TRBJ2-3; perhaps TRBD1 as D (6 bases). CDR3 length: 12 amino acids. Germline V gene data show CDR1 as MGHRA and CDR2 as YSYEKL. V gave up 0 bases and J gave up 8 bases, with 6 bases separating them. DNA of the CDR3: TGCGCCAGCAGCCAAGACAGGGGTACGCAGTATTTT. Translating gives CASSQDRGTQYF.

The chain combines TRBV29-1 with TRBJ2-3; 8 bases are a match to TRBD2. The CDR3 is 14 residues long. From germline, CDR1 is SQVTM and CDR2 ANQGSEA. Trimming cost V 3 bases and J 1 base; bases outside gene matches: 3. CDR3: CSVESSGGTDTQYF. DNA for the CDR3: TGCAGCGTTGAGAGTAGCGGGGGCACAGATACGCAGTATTTT.

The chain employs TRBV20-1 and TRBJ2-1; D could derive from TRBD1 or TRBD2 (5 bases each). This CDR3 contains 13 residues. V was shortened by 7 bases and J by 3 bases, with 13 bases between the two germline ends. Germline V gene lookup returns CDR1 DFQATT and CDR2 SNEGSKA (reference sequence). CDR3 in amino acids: CSVSRDDYNEQFF. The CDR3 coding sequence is TGCAGTGTCTCCCGGGACGACTACAATGAGCAGTTCTTC.

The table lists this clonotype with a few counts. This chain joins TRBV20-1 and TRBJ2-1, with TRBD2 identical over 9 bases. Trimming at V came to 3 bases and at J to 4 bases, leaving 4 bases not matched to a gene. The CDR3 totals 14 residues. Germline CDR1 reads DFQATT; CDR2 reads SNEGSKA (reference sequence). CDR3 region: CSASRLAGYNEQFF. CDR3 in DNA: TGCAGTGCTAGTCGGCTAGCGGGGTACAATGAGCAGTTCTTC.

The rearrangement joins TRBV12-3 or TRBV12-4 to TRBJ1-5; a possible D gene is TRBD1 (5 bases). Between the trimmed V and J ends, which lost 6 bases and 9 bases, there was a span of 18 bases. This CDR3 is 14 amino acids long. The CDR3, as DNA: TGTGCCAGCAGGGGGTCAGGCCCCCAGGGGCCCCAGCATTTT. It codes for CASRGSGPQGPQHF.

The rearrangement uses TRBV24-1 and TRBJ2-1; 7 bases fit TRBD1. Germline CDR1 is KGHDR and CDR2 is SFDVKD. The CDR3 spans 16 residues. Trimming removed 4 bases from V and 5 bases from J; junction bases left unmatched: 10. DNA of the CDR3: TGTGCCACCAGTGACTCCGACAGGGATGGCCACAATGAGCAGTTCTTC. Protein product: CATSDSDRDGHNEQFF.

CDR3 amino acids: CASSVVSRNSPLHF. CDR3 in DNA: TGTGCCAGCAGCGTAGTTTCACGGAATTCACCCCTCCACTTT. This chain joins TRBV9 and TRBJ1-6; D is undetermined. Germline V gene sequence: CDR1 SGDLS, CDR2 YYNGEE. This CDR3 region has 14 residues. The germline V and J ends were trimmed by 0 bases and 7 bases, with 8 bases remaining between them.

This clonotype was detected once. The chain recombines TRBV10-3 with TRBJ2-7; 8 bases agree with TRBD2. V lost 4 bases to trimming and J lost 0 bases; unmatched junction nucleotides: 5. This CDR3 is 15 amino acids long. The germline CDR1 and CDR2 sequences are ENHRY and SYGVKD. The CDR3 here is CAISGTSYVSYEQYF. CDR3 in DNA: TGTGCCATCAGTGGGACTAGCTATGTCTCCTACGAGCAGTACTTC.

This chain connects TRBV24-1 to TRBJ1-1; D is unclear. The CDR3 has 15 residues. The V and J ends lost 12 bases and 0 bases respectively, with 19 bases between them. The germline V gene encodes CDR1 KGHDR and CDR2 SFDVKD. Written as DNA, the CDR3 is TGTGCCTCGATTAGCAAGGTTCCCATGAACACTGAAGCTTTCTTT. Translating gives CASISKVPMNTEAFF.

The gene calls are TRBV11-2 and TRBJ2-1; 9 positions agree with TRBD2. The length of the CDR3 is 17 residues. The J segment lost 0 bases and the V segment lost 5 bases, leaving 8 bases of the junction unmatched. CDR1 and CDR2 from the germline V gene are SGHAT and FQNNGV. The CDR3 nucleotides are TGTGCCAGCAGCCCGACTAGCGGATCCTTCTCCTACAATGAGCAGTTCTTC. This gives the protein CASSPTSGSFSYNEQFF.

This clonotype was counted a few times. CDR3 nucleotide sequence: TGTGCCAGCAGTTTAGGAGCTAGCGGGAGGGCAGATACGCAGTATTTT. Protein product: CASSLGASGRADTQYF. The J gene is TRBJ2-3, the V gene TRBV12-3 or TRBV12-4; 12 bases match TRBD2. The CDR3 totals 16 residues. The V and J ends lost 1 base and 4 bases, in that order; junction bases with no gene match: 3.

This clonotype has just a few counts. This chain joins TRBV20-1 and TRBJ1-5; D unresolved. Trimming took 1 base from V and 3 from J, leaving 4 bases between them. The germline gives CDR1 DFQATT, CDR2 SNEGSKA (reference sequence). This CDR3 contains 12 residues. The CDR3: CSARGTNQPQHF. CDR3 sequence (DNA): TGCAGTGCTAGAGGGACCAATCAGCCCCAGCATTTT.

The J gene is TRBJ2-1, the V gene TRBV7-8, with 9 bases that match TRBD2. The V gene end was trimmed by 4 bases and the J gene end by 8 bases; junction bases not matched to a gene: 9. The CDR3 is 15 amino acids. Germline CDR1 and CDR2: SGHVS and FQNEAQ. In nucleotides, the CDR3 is TGTGCCAGCAGCTACCTAGCGGGGTGGGGGGATGAGCAGTTCTTC. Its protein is CASSYLAGWGDEQFF.

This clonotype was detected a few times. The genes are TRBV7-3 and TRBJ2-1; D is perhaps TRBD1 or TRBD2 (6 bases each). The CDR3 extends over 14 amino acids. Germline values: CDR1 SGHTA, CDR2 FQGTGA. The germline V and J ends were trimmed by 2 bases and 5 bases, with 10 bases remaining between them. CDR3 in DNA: TGTGCCAGCAGCTTAGGGGGGCCCAACAATGAGCAGTTCTTC. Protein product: CASSLGGPNNEQFF.